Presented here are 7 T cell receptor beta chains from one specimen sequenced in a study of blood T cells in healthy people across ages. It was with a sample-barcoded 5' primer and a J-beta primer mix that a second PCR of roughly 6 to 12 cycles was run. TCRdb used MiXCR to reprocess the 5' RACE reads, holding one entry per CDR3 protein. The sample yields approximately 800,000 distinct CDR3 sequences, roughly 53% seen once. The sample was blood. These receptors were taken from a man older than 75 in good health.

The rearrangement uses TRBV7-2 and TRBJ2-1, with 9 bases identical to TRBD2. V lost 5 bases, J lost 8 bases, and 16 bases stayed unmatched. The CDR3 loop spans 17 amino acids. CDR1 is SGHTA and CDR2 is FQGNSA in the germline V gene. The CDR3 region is CASSRRVRPGLADEQFF. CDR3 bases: TGTGCCAGCAGCCGTAGGGTAAGACCGGGACTAGCTGATGAGCAGTTCTTC.

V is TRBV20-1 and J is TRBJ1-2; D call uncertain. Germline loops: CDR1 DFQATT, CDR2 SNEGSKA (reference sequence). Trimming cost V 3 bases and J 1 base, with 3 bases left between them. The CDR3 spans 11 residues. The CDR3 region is CSARDNYGYTF. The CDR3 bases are TGCAGTGCTAGGGATAACTATGGCTACACCTTC.

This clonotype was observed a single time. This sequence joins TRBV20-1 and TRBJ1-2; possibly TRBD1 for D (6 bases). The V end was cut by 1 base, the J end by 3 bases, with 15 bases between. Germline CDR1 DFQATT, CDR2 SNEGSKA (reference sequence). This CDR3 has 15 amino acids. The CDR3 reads CSARVENRAHYGYTF. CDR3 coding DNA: TGCAGTGCTAGAGTTGAGAACAGGGCGCACTATGGCTACACCTTC.

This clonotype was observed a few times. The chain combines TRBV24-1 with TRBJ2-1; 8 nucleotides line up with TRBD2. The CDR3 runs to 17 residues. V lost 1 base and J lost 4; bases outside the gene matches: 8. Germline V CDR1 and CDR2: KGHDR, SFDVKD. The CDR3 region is CATSDFGLAQGYNEQFF. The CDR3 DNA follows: TGTGCCACCAGTGATTTCGGACTAGCTCAAGGGTACAATGAGCAGTTCTTC.

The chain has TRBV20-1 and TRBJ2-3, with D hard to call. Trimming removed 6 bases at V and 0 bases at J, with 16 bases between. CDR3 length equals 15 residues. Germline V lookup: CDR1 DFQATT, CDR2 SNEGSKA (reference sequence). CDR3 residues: CSAADPAKSTDTQYF. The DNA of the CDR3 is TGCAGTGCCGCCGACCCAGCGAAAAGCACAGATACGCAGTATTTT.

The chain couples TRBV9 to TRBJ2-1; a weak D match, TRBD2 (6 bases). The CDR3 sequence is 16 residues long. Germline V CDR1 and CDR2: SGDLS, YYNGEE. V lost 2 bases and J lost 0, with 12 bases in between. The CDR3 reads CASSVRVGGSYNEQFF. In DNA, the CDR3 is TGTGCCAGCAGCGTTAGAGTCGGGGGCTCCTACAATGAGCAGTTCTTC.

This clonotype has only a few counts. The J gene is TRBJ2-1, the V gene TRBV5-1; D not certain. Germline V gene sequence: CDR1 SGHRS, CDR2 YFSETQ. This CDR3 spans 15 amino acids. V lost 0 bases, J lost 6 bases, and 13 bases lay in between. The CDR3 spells CASSLGPIVVNEQFF. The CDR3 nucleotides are TGCGCCAGCAGCTTGGGTCCAATTGTAGTCAATGAGCAGTTCTTC.